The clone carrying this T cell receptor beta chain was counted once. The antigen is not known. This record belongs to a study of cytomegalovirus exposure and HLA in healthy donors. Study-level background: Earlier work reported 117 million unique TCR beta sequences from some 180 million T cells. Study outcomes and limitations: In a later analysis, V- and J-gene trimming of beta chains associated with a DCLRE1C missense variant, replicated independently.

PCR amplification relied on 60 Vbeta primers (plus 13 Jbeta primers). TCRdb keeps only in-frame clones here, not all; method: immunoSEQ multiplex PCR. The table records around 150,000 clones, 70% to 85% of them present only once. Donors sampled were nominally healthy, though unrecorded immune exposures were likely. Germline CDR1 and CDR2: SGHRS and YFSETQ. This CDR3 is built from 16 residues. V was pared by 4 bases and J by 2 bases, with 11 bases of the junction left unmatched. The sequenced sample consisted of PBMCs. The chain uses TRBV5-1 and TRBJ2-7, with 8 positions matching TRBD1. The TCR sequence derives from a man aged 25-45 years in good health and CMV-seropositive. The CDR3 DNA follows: TGCGCCAGCAGCGCCACCACCGGGACAGGAACCTACGAGCAGTACTTC. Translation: CASSATTGTGTYEQYF.